This entry lists 17 T cell receptor beta chains sequenced from one sample in a study of blood T cell repertoires in COVID-19. Sequencing used immunoSEQ multiplex PCR; TCRdb keeps in-frame clones, though not all of them. The repertoire holds approximately 70,000 clones, 84% seen once, with about 4.3% in the top ten. What was sequenced was peripheral blood. These receptors were obtained from a woman aged 55-69 years with acute or convalescent COVID-19.

This chain joins TRBV20-1 and TRBJ1-5; no firm D call. V was cut by 3 bases and J by 2 bases, with 11 bases left in between. In germline, CDR1 is DFQATT, CDR2 SNEGSKA (reference sequence). This CDR3 spans 14 amino acids. The CDR3 DNA is TGCAGTGCTAGTGCTTGGGAGGGCAATCAGCCCCAGCATTTT. Its protein product is CSASAWEGNQPQHF.

About this clone itself: The same CDR3 can be traced to other DNA sequences in this sample. The rearrangement links TRBV18 to TRBJ1-2; 7 bases line up with TRBD1. V was clipped by 2 bases and J by 6 bases; unmatched bases: 3. The CDR3 loop spans 13 amino acids. Germline lookup yields CDR1 KGHSH and CDR2 LQKENI. The CDR3 region has the DNA TGTGCCAGCTCACCAAGACAGGGTGATGGCTACACCTTC. It yields the protein CASSPRQGDGYTF.

Written as DNA, the CDR3 is TGCGCCAGCAGCTTCGAAGGACAGAGCTACAATGAGCAGTTCTTC. This translates into CASSFEGQSYNEQFF. J is TRBJ2-1 and V is TRBV5-1; TRBD1 is a possible D gene (6 bases). The CDR3 loop spans 15 amino acids. In germline, CDR1 is SGHRS, CDR2 YFSETQ. V lost 2 bases and J lost 3, with 12 bases in between. The entire variable domain, with the rest obtained from reference TRBV5-1 and TRBJ2-1, is as follows: KAGVTQTPRYLIKTRGQQVTLSCSPISGHRSVSWYQQTPGQGLQFLFEYFSETQRNKGNFPGRFSGRQFSNSRSEMNVSTLELGDSALYLCASSFEGQSYNEQFFGPGTRLTVL.

The rearrangement uses TRBV6-5 and TRBJ2-5, with 9 bases identical to TRBD2. V trimming: 2 bases; J trimming: 0 bases; junction bases outside the gene matches: 4. The V gene's germline CDR1 is MNHEY and CDR2 SVGAGI. The CDR3 covers 16 residues. The CDR3 nucleotides read TGTGCCAGCAGTTACGGGAGCGGGGGGTACCAAGAGACCCAGTACTTC. As protein: CASSYGSGGYQETQYF.

In DNA, the CDR3 is TGTGCCAGCAGCCTAAGTAATTCACCCCTCCACTTT. As protein: CASSLSNSPLHF. The chain combines TRBV7-9 with TRBJ1-6; D remains unclear. In germline, CDR1 is SEHNR, CDR2 FQNEAQ (reference sequence). The CDR3 sequence is 12 residues long. The V end lost 5 bases, the J end lost 6 bases, and 5 bases lay between the germline ends.

The chain uses TRBV18 and TRBJ1-1, with TRBD1 as a possible D gene (6 bases). CDR1 is KGHSH and CDR2 is LQKENI in the germline V gene. V shed 2 bases and J shed 11 bases, with 15 bases lying between them. This CDR3 has 13 amino acids. The CDR3 reads CASSPGAGVLAFF. CDR3 sequence (DNA): TGTGCCAGCTCACCAGGGGCAGGGGTGCTGGCTTTCTTT.

The chain carries TRBV6-6 and TRBJ1-2, with 7 bases matching TRBD1. Germline V gives CDR1 MNHNY, CDR2 SVGAGI (reference sequence). Germline trimming cut 6 bases from V and 10 bases from J; bases unmatched to any gene: 8. This CDR3 contains 12 residues. The CDR3 nucleotides are TGTGCCAGCAGATCCGGGACAGCAATCTACACCTTC. Protein sequence: CASRSGTAIYTF.

This clone was seen only once. The J gene is TRBJ1-5, the V gene TRBV6-5, with D possibly being TRBD1 (6 bases). This CDR3 spans 15 amino acids. V was pared by 6 bases and J by 2 bases, with 14 bases between. Germline V lookup: CDR1 MNHEY, CDR2 SVGAGI. CDR3 DNA: TGTGCCAGCAGAGATACAGGGTTGGGCAATCAGCCCCAGCATTTT. Translation gives CASRDTGLGNQPQHF.

The chain joins TRBV29-1 to TRBJ1-1; weak D call: TRBD1 (6 bases). This CDR3 has 11 amino acids. The germline CDR1 and CDR2 sequences are SQVTM and ANQGSEA. V was shortened by 8 bases and J by 2 bases, with 9 bases between the two germline ends. Written as DNA, the CDR3 is TGCAGCTCCAGGGGTAACACTGAAGCTTTCTTT. Its translation is CSSRGNTEAFF.

This clone came up once. The chain uses TRBV18 and TRBJ2-2; 8 bases map to TRBD1. Germline V gene data show CDR1 as KGHSH and CDR2 as LQKENI. The ends lost 2 bases at V and 0 bases at J; junction bases unmatched: 2. The CDR3 consists of 16 residues. This chain's CDR3 is CASSPDRGPNTGELFF. CDR3 coding DNA: TGTGCCAGCTCACCAGACAGGGGCCCGAACACCGGGGAGCTGTTTTTT.

The gene calls are TRBV4-1 and TRBJ2-2, with D possibly TRBD1 on 5 matching bases. Looked up from germline, CDR1 is MGHRA and CDR2 is YSYEKL. V was trimmed by 4 bases and J by 2 bases, leaving 11 bases between them. The CDR3 has 15 residues. The CDR3 is CASSLGPKNTGELFF. The CDR3 region has the DNA TGCGCCAGCAGCCTGGGGCCAAAAAACACCGGGGAGCTGTTTTTT.

CDR3 DNA: TGTGCCAGCAGTATGCGGACAGGGGGGATTACTAATGAAAAACTGTTTTTT. As protein: CASSMRTGGITNEKLFF. The V call is TRBV27, the J call TRBJ1-4; TRBD1 matches 10 bases. Germline V CDR1 and CDR2: MNHEY, SMNVEV (reference sequence). V lost 5 bases to trimming and J lost 2 bases; unmatched junction nucleotides: 8. The CDR3 loop spans 17 amino acids.

This chain uses TRBV5-6 with TRBJ1-1, with 10 nucleotides matching TRBD1. V lost 1 base and J lost 1; bases outside the gene matches: 4. The CDR3 covers 16 residues. CDR1 is SGHDT and CDR2 is YYEEEE in the germline V gene. Here the CDR3 DNA reads TGTGCCAGCAGCTTGCCGGGACAGGGGCCGAACACTGAAGCTTTCTTT. Translated: CASSLPGQGPNTEAFF.

This clone was counted only a few times. This chain uses TRBV30 with TRBJ1-1; 8 nucleotides match TRBD1. Trimming cost V 4 bases and J 0 bases; bases outside gene matches: 1. Germline loops: CDR1 GTSNPN, CDR2 SVGIG (reference sequence). CDR3 length equals 13 residues. The DNA of the CDR3 is TGTGCCTGGACGGGACAGGTGAACACTGAAGCTTTCTTT. Translating gives CAWTGQVNTEAFF. Combining the CDR3 with reference TRBV30 and TRBJ1-1 gives the whole variable domain SQTIHQWPATLVQPVGSPLSLECTVEGTSNPNLYWYRQAAGRGLQLLFYSVGIGQISSEVPQNLSASRPQDRQFILSSKKLLLSDSGFYLCAWTGQVNTEAFFGQGTRLTVV.

This clone was counted once. The J gene is TRBJ1-2, the V gene TRBV12-3 or TRBV12-4; no clear D gene. V was clipped by 3 bases and J by 8 bases, with 13 bases between them. This CDR3 spans 13 amino acids. The CDR3 here is CASSLSESHGYTF. CDR3 nucleotide sequence: TGTGCCAGCAGTTTGAGTGAGTCTCACGGCTACACCTTC.

The V and J genes are TRBV5-5 and TRBJ1-3; tentative D call: TRBD1 (6 bases). In germline, CDR1 is SGHKS, CDR2 YYEKEE (reference sequence). The CDR3 consists of 17 residues. Trimming stripped 0 bases from V and 6 bases from J, with 19 bases between. DNA of the CDR3: TGTGCCAGCAGCTTGGCGGCAGGGGCGCAACGACTAAACACCATATATTTT. Its protein product is CASSLAAGAQRLNTIYF.

This chain connects TRBV19 to TRBJ1-1; the match to TRBD1 covers 7 bases. J lost 4 bases, V lost 3 bases, and 2 bases had no gene match. The CDR3 runs 13 residues. Germline CDR1 and CDR2: LNHDA and SQIVND (reference sequence). The CDR3 spells CASSMTGFTEAFF. CDR3 DNA: TGTGCCAGTAGTATGACAGGGTTCACTGAAGCTTTCTTT.